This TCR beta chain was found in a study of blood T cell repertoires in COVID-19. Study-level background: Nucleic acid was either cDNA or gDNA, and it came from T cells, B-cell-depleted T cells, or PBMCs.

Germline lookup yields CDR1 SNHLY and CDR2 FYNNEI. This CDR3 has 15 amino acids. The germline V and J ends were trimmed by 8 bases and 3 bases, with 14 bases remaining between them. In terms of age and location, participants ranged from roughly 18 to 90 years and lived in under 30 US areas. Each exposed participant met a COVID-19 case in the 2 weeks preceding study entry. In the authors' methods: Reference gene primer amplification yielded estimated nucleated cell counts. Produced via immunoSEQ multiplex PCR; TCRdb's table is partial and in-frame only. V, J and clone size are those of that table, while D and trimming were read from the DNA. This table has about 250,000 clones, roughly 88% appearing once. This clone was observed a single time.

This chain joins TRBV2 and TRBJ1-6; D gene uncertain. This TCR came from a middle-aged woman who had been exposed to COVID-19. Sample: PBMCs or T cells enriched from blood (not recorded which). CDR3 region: CASAMGRLYNSPLHF. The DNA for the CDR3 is TGTGCCAGCGCAATGGGGAGACTCTATAATTCACCCCTCCACTTT.